Each of the 9 T cell receptor beta chains below was sequenced from the same sample in a study of cytomegalovirus exposure and HLA in healthy donors (dated by TCRdb to between 2016 and 2019). To prepare the library, the immunoSEQ multiplex PCR assay was applied. A mixture of 60 forward primers for TCR Vbeta segments and 13 reverse primers for TCR Jbeta segments was used in the multiplex PCR. This is the immuneACCESS table as TCRdb keeps it, with only in-frame sequences that have V and J called. A part of the clones is gone; compared with another copy, unresolved V genes explain less than half, and the rest is unexplained. The sample table contains about 98,000 clones; only one count was recorded for under 80% of them. The top ten clonotypes cover 7% to 10% of the sample. Sequenced sample: PBMCs. All receptors derive from a human donor in good health.

This clone occurred many times. This chain links TRBV27 with TRBJ2-3, with TRBD2 identical over 8 bases. CDR1 is MNHEY, CDR2 SMNVEV, per germline (reference sequence). V gave up 3 bases and J gave up 0 bases; unmatched junction bases: 2. The CDR3 loop spans 15 amino acids. DNA for the CDR3: TGTGCCAGCAGTTTCCCGGGGGGGAGCACAGATACGCAGTATTTT. Translating it yields CASSFPGGSTDTQYF.

CDR3 coding DNA: TGCGCCAGCAGCTTGGATACGGGCGGGCGGACTGAAGCTTTCTTT. It specifies CASSLDTGGRTEAFF. The genes are TRBV5-1 and TRBJ1-1, with D unclear. CDR1 is SGHRS and CDR2 is YFSETQ in the germline V gene. The CDR3 runs 15 residues. V was clipped by 0 bases and J by 5 bases, with 14 bases between them.

The CDR3 nucleotides are TGTGCCAGCAGCTCTACAGGGATAGGGCAGCCCCAGCATTTT. Translation: CASSSTGIGQPQHF. The chain links TRBV7-9 to TRBJ1-5, with D possibly TRBD1 on 6 matching bases. V was clipped by 4 bases and J by 7 bases, with 14 bases between them. Germline V CDR1 and CDR2: SEHNR, FQNEAQ (reference sequence). This CDR3 contains 14 residues.

This CDR3 is CASSLADYYGYTF. The CDR3 coding sequence is TGCGCCAGCAGCTTGGCGGACTACTATGGCTACACCTTC. The J gene is TRBJ1-2, the V gene TRBV5-1; D is unresolved. V lost 0 bases, J lost 3 bases, and 6 bases lay in between. Germline CDR1 SGHRS, CDR2 YFSETQ. The CDR3 is made up of 13 amino acids.

The chain uses TRBV7-6 and TRBJ2-5, with D perhaps matching TRBD2 (5 bases). CDR1 and CDR2 (germline): SGHVS, FNYEAQ. V lost 2 bases and J 4 bases, leaving 17 bases between the germline ends. The CDR3 is 16 residues long. As DNA, the CDR3 is TGTGCCAGCAGCTTAACATCGGGGAAAGGAGGAGAGACCCAGTACTTC. Amino acids: CASSLTSGKGGETQYF.

This clone turned up a few times. The chain uses TRBV7-8 and TRBJ1-4, with TRBD1 identical over 9 bases. This CDR3 contains 19 residues. Germline V gives CDR1 SGHVS, CDR2 FQNEAQ. Trimming removed 1 base from V and 0 bases from J; junction bases left unmatched: 9. CDR3 bases: TGTGCCAGCAGCTTAGGGCAAGTGGGACAGGGTGCAACTAATGAAAAACTGTTTTTT. Translating gives CASSLGQVGQGATNEKLFF.

The chain couples TRBV18 to TRBJ2-7, with 8 bases that match TRBD1. Unmatched junction bases numbered 5, after V lost 2 bases and J lost 5 bases. The CDR3 is 14 amino acids. Looked up from germline, CDR1 is KGHSH and CDR2 is LQKENI. CDR3 residues: CASSPKTGEHEQYF. The DNA of the CDR3 is TGTGCCAGCTCACCAAAGACAGGGGAACACGAGCAGTACTTC.

This chain links TRBV2 with TRBJ2-7, with 10 bases that match TRBD2. CDR3 length equals 11 residues. Losses at the gene ends were 8 bases for V and 6 bases for J; bases not matched to a gene: 1. In germline, CDR1 is SNHLY, CDR2 FYNNEI. CDR3 bases: TGTGCCAGCCAGCGGGAGGGCGAGCAGTACTTC. This encodes CASQREGEQYF.

This sequence joins TRBV5-1 and TRBJ2-1; 10 bases line up with TRBD1. V trimming: 4 bases; J trimming: 3 bases; junction bases outside the gene matches: 1. The CDR3 covers 14 residues. Germline CDR1 reads SGHRS; CDR2 reads YFSETQ. The CDR3 sequence is CASSGTGDYNEQFF. As DNA, the CDR3 is TGCGCCAGCAGCGGGACAGGGGACTACAATGAGCAGTTCTTC. The full variable domain, in which reference TRBV5-1 and TRBJ2-1 provide the parts outside the CDR3, is KAGVTQTPRYLIKTRGQQVTLSCSPISGHRSVSWYQQTPGQGLQFLFEYFSETQRNKGNFPGRFSGRQFSNSRSEMNVSTLELGDSALYLCASSGTGDYNEQFFGPGTRLTVL.